One TCR beta chain is described in this entry. What this receptor recognizes is not known. No much larger clonotype is one base removed from it; base qualities were not supplied. Library generation was performed with 5' RACE. TCRdb records Illumina HiSeq 2500 as the sequencer. A second roughly 6 to 12 cycle PCR used a sample-barcoded 5' primer and a J-beta primer mix. A unique molecular identifier was introduced onto each TCR beta cDNA molecule by a template-switch 5' adaptor carrying 12 random nucleotides. Each sample yielded at least 3 million CDR3-containing paired-end reads. First-strand cDNA synthesis was performed from all RNA using the Mint cDNA synthesis kit, with priming by a TRBC-specific oligonucleotide. After uracil-DNA glycosylase treatment, a first 18-cycle PCR used universal primers M1SS and BC2_uni_R on all cDNA. Per the original workflow: For normalization, 1 million high-quality reads, each with a distinct molecular identifier, were randomly selected from each sample. Reads sharing molecular identifiers were discarded rather than binned into consensus sequences. MiTCR, run with a Q25 quality threshold and the strictest error-elimination algorithm, handled CDR3 identification, clonotype clustering and error correction. A nonparametric unseen species model using Euler transformation provided a lower-bound estimate of total TCR beta diversity. Starting from the raw public reads, TCRdb applied fastp trimming at Q25, assembled clones with MiXCR and retained in-frame beta chains. Identical CDR3 protein sequences are pooled into one entry, listed with their most common genes and DNA. TCRdb, not the authors, supplied the V and J calls. This sample gives about 1.4 million distinct CDR3 sequences in total; roughly 59% of them show up just once. The ten most abundant clones make up approximately 7% of the sample.

The sample originates from a study of blood T cells in healthy people across ages (dated by TCRdb to 2013 to 2016). With respect to the entire study: Template switching captured roughly one uniquely barcoded TCR beta cDNA molecule per two T cells in model experiments. Four age groups were formed from the donors: young (average about 17 years), middle-aged (approximately 40), aged (roughly 56) and long-lived (around 82). To track age-related changes in TCR beta repertoire diversity, the study relied on deep sequencing normalized with unique cDNA molecular identifiers. For two donors (one aged 18 to 30 and one aged 80 or older), the study analyzed two additional independent replicas of 1 million unique cDNA reads from the same blood draw. Donors of different ages were randomly distributed across sequencing lanes to avoid experimental bias. What the work shows at the level of the full study, not this receptor alone: Observed TCR beta diversity correlated strongly with the percentage of naive T cells measured by flow cytometry. Total diversity estimates from one million sequenced T cells were considered lower bounds and underestimates. Compared with the aged group, the long-lived group had more naive CD4+ T cells, fewer expanded clones and increased TCR diversity, suggesting age selection. Bulk unsorted PBMC profiling prevented conclusive comparison of naive and antigen-experienced compartments. Observed TCR beta diversity per million T cells fell roughly linearly with age, and a significant reduction was already apparent by age roughly 40. The CMV infection status of donors was not known, potentially confounding age-related changes in expanded clonotypes.

The CDR3 runs 16 residues from the cysteine to the phenylalanine. The CDR3 DNA has 48 bases and is translated from base 1. Germline trimming amounts to 0 bases on V and 6 bases on J, with 9 as the count of junction bases outside the gene matches. Looking up the germline V gene (reference sequence) yields CDR1 DFQATT and CDR2 SNEGSKA. Donors were 35 to 40 systemically healthy Caucasian individuals from Russia aged roughly 6 to 100 years. Each donor gave about 9.7 milliliters of peripheral blood, drawn into EDTA-treated Vacutainer tubes. Ficoll-Paque density-gradient centrifugation was used to isolate PBMCs, with at least 6 million per sample. Trizol reagent was used to extract total RNA from the PBMCs, yielding at least 6 micrograms per sample. Naive CD45RAhigh/CD27high T cell percentages were measured by flow cytometry on a PBMC aliquot from every donor.

This sequence uses TRBV20-1 and TRBJ2-3; TRBD2 fits 10 bases in the junction. The receptor was isolated from a man between 18 and 29 years old in good health. Sequences were obtained from blood. The CDR3 protein is CSAREGLAYLADTQYF. The DNA is as follows: TGCAGTGCTAGAGAGGGACTAGCGTATTTGGCGGATACGCAGTATTTT.